Listed here are 3 T cell receptor beta chains from one sample, sequenced in a study of shared clonotypes between healthy human individuals. Profiled with immunoSEQ multiplex PCR; TCRdb holds only in-frame clones, not every one. The sample contains fewer than 3 million clones, approximately 90% of which appear only once. Sample: naive CD4+ T cells from PBMCs. Subset noted: CD45RA+ positively selected. These receptors were obtained from a man younger than 35 in good health. Some clones in this sample may be carry-over from other donors' samples.

The V call is TRBV6-5, the J call TRBJ2-3; possible D gene TRBD1, 6 bases. This CDR3 comprises 15 residues. Germline-derived CDR1 and CDR2 are MNHEY and SVGAGI. V gave up 7 bases and J gave up 1 base, with 15 bases separating them. The CDR3 DNA reads TGTGCCAGCAAGACGAGGAACAGGGGCACAGATACGCAGTATTTT. Its protein product is CASKTRNRGTDTQYF.

V is TRBV28 and J is TRBJ1-3, with D maybe TRBD1 (5 bases). Germline CDR1 reads MDHEN; CDR2 reads SYDVKM. The CDR3 extends over 12 amino acids. V was clipped by 8 bases and J by 7 bases, with 12 bases between them. In DNA form, the CDR3 reads TGTGCCAGCCTAGGGACCGGTAACACCATATATTTT. Amino acids: CASLGTGNTIYF. The variable domain in full, completed from reference TRBV28 and TRBJ1-3, reads DVKVTQSSRYLVKRTGEKVFLECVQDMDHENMFWYRQDPGLGLRLIYFSYDVKMKEKGDIPEGYSVSREKKERFSLILESASTNQTSMYLCASLGTGNTIYFGEGSWLTVV.

This chain connects TRBV28 to TRBJ2-5; TRBD2 is a possible D gene (6 bases). Deletions cut 7 bases from V and 5 bases from J, with 17 bases between. The length of the CDR3 is 14 residues. Per germline, CDR1 MDHEN and CDR2 SYDVKM. Written as DNA, the CDR3 is TGTGCCAGCACCCTTGACCGGAGGGGCGAGACCCAGTACTTC. Translation: CASTLDRRGETQYF.